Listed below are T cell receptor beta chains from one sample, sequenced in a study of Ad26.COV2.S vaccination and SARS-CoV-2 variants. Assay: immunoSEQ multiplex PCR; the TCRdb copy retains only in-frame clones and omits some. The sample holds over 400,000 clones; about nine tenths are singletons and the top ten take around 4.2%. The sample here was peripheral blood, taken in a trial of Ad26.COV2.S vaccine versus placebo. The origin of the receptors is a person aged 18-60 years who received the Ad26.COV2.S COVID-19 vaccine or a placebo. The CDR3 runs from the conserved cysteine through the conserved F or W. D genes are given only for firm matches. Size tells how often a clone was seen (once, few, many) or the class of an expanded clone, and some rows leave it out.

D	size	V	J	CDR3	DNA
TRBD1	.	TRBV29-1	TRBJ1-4	CSARQGANEKLFF	TGCAGCGCCAGACAGGGCGCTAATGAAAAACTGTTTTTT
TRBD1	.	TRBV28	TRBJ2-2	CASLRTGYTGELFF	TGTGCCAGCCTAAGGACAGGGTACACCGGGGAGCTGTTTTTT
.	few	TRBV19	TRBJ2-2	CASSRGHNTGELFF	TGTGCCAGTAGTAGGGGACACAACACCGGGGAGCTGTTTTTT
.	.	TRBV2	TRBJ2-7	CASSESGYEQYF	TGTGCCAGCAGTGAATCGGGATACGAGCAGTACTTC
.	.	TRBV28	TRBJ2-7	CASSTTYEQYF	TGTGCCAGCAGCACCACCTACGAGCAGTACTTC
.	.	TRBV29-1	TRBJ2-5	CSVVFGSGSVAQYF	TGCAGCGTTGTTTTCGGGAGCGGGTCGGTGGCCCAGTACTTC
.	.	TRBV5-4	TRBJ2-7	CASSLSAGTYEQYF	TGTGCCAGCAGCTTGAGCGCAGGCACCTACGAGCAGTACTTC
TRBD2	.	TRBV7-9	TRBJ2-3	CASSPLGLAWGTDTQYF	TGTGCCAGCAGCCCGCTGGGACTAGCATGGGGCACAGATACGCAGTATTTT
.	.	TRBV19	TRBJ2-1	CASSIDRSADNEQFF	TGTGCCAGTAGTATAGATCGATCAGCAGACAATGAGCAGTTCTTC
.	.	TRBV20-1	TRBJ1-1	CSASKGNTEAFF	TGCAGTGCTAGTAAGGGCAACACTGAAGCTTTCTTT
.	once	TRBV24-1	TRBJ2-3	CATSDFGGGTYTNTQYF	TGTGCCACCAGTGATTTTGGTGGAGGGACTTATACAAATACGCAGTATTTT
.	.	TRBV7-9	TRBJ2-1	CASSLGRTESRDEQFF	TGTGCCAGCAGCTTAGGTAGGACGGAGTCTCGGGATGAGCAGTTCTTC
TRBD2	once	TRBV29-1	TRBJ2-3	CSVESQAAGDSTDTQYF	TGCAGCGTTGAATCCCAGGCAGCGGGAGACAGCACAGATACGCAGTATTTT
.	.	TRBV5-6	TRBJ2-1	CASSWDPSSYNEQFF	TGTGCCAGCAGTTGGGACCCGAGCTCCTACAATGAGCAGTTCTTC
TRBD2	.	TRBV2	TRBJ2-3	CASSGVAGGPTDTQYF	TGTGCCAGCAGTGGGGTGGCGGGAGGGCCTACAGATACGCAGTATTTT
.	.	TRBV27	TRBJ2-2	CASSLSWGTGELFF	TGTGCCAGCAGTTTATCGTGGGGGACCGGGGAGCTGTTTTTT
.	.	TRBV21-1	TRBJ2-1	CARITRVGLAGIYNEQFF	TGTGCCAGGATTACGCGAGTGGGACTAGCCGGAATCTACAATGAGCAGTTCTTC
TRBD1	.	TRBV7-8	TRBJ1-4	CASSSTGQGAREKLFF	TGTGCCAGCAGCTCAACGGGCCAGGGGGCTAGGGAAAAACTGTTTTTT
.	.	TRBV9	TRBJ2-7	CASSLRDGSYEQYF	TGTGCCAGCAGCCTCCGGGACGGATCCTACGAGCAGTACTTC
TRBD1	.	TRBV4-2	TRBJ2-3	CASSPGTVTDTQYF	TGTGCCAGCAGCCCGGGGACAGTCACAGATACGCAGTATTTT
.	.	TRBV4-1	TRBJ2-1	CASSQVVTDNEQFF	TGCGCCAGCAGCCAAGTCGTGACAGACAATGAGCAGTTCTTC
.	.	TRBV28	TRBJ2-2	CASNSRGARWANTGELFF	TGTGCCAGCAACTCCCGCGGGGCGCGATGGGCGAACACCGGGGAGCTGTTTTTT